The 7 T cell receptor beta chains below were found in one sample sequenced in a study of long-term antiretroviral therapy in people with HIV. Survey-level immunoSEQ v3.0 assays were run. Clones were read by immunoSEQ multiplex PCR, and TCRdb kept only the in-frame ones, dropping some. Found here are about 15,000 clones, less than 80% of them singletons; the top ten hold more than 12%. The material was unsorted PBMCs, obtained 1.5 years before starting antiretroviral therapy. These receptors were collected from a woman between 45 and 60 years old with HIV.

The sample holds a few counts of this clone. Within the sample, other DNA sequences also encode this same CDR3. The chain joins TRBV7-2 to TRBJ1-6; D is uncertain. Germline loops: CDR1 SGHTA, CDR2 FQGNSA. CDR3 length equals 14 residues. V lost 3 bases and J 4 bases, leaving 7 bases between the germline ends. The CDR3 spells CASSLDGYNSPLHF. The CDR3 nucleotides read TGTGCCAGCAGCTTGGACGGATATAATTCACCCCTCCACTTT. The full variable domain, with the rest looked up from reference TRBV7-2 and TRBJ1-6, is GAGVSQSPSNKVTEKGKDVELRCDPISGHTALYWYRQSLGQGLEFLIYFQGNSAPDKSGLPSDRFSAERTGGSVSTLTIQRTQQEDSAVYLCASSLDGYNSPLHFGNGTRLTVT.

The V and J genes are TRBV29-1 and TRBJ2-1; D is possibly TRBD2 (6 bases). The CDR3 loop spans 12 amino acids. CDR1 is SQVTM, CDR2 ANQGSEA, per germline. The germline V and J ends were trimmed by 2 bases and 10 bases, with 12 bases remaining between them. Written as DNA, the CDR3 is TGCAGCGTTGAACCTTCGGGGGTCGAGCAGTTCTTC. The encoded protein is CSVEPSGVEQFF.

The CDR3 region is CASGTGGDEQYV. As DNA, the CDR3 is TGTGCCAGCGGAACGGGGGGCGACGAGCAGTACGTC. This rearrangement joins TRBV7-9 to TRBJ2-7; possible D gene TRBD2, 7 bases. Per the germline V gene, CDR1 is SEHNR and CDR2 is FQNEAQ (reference sequence). The CDR3 consists of 12 residues. V was shortened by 8 bases and J by 5 bases, with 13 bases between the two germline ends.

This chain uses TRBV6-4 with TRBJ2-1; TRBD1 aligns across 9 bases. There are 15 residues in the CDR3. Per the germline V gene, CDR1 is MRHNA and CDR2 is SNTAGT. Unmatched junction bases numbered 11, after V lost 5 bases and J lost 9 bases. DNA of the CDR3: TGTGCCAGCAGTCAATACGGGACAGGGTATCTTGAGCAGTTCTTC. This translates into CASSQYGTGYLEQFF.

This clone counts as medium-sized. The chain uses TRBV29-1 and TRBJ1-2, with D uncertain. This CDR3 region has 16 residues. The V gene's germline CDR1 is SQVTM and CDR2 ANQGSEA. V was shortened by 2 bases and J by 3 bases, with 19 bases between the two germline ends. The DNA of the CDR3 is TGCAGCGTTGAAAAGGAGGGAGGGTCCCCCGACTATGGCTACACCTTC. Amino acid sequence: CSVEKEGGSPDYGYTF.

The rearrangement links TRBV29-1 to TRBJ1-1, with 10 bases fitting TRBD1. Germline V gives CDR1 SQVTM, CDR2 ANQGSEA. With 3 bases clipped from V and 6 bases from J, the junction kept 4 bases outside the gene matches. The CDR3 totals 13 residues. CDR3 nucleotide sequence: TGCAGCGTTGACGGGACAGGGGCGGCTGAAGCTTTCTTT. Its protein product is CSVDGTGAAEAFF.

The genes are TRBV6-5 and TRBJ2-5; 7 bases match TRBD1. Germline CDR1 MNHEY, CDR2 SVGAGI. V dropped 6 bases and J dropped 2; count of bases not matched to a gene: 6. The CDR3 sequence is 14 residues long. CDR3 protein: CASSRSGQQETQYF. DNA of the CDR3: TGTGCCAGCAGCCGATCGGGACAGCAAGAGACCCAGTACTTC.